This TCR beta chain was obtained from a study of blood T cells in healthy people across ages. The authors ran a second PCR of roughly 6 to 12 cycles using a sample-barcoded 5' primer and a J-beta primer mix. TCRdb recomputed calls from the 5' RACE reads with MiXCR, one row per CDR3 protein. The sample has 750,000 to 850,000 distinct CDR3 sequences; 20% to 25% are singletons. This CDR3 is built from 15 residues. Germline lookup yields CDR1 SGDLS and CDR2 YYNGEE. V gave up 0 bases and J gave up 6 bases, with 12 bases separating them. These data are also associated with another study on T cells of mothers and their children.

The receptor's source is a boy between 10 and 17 years old in good health. The chain employs TRBV9 and TRBJ2-2; no clear D gene. Sequencing used blood. The CDR3 DNA reads as TGTGCCAGCAGCGTAGCGGAAGGGTACGCCGGGGAGCTGTTTTTT. This gives the protein CASSVAEGYAGELFF.